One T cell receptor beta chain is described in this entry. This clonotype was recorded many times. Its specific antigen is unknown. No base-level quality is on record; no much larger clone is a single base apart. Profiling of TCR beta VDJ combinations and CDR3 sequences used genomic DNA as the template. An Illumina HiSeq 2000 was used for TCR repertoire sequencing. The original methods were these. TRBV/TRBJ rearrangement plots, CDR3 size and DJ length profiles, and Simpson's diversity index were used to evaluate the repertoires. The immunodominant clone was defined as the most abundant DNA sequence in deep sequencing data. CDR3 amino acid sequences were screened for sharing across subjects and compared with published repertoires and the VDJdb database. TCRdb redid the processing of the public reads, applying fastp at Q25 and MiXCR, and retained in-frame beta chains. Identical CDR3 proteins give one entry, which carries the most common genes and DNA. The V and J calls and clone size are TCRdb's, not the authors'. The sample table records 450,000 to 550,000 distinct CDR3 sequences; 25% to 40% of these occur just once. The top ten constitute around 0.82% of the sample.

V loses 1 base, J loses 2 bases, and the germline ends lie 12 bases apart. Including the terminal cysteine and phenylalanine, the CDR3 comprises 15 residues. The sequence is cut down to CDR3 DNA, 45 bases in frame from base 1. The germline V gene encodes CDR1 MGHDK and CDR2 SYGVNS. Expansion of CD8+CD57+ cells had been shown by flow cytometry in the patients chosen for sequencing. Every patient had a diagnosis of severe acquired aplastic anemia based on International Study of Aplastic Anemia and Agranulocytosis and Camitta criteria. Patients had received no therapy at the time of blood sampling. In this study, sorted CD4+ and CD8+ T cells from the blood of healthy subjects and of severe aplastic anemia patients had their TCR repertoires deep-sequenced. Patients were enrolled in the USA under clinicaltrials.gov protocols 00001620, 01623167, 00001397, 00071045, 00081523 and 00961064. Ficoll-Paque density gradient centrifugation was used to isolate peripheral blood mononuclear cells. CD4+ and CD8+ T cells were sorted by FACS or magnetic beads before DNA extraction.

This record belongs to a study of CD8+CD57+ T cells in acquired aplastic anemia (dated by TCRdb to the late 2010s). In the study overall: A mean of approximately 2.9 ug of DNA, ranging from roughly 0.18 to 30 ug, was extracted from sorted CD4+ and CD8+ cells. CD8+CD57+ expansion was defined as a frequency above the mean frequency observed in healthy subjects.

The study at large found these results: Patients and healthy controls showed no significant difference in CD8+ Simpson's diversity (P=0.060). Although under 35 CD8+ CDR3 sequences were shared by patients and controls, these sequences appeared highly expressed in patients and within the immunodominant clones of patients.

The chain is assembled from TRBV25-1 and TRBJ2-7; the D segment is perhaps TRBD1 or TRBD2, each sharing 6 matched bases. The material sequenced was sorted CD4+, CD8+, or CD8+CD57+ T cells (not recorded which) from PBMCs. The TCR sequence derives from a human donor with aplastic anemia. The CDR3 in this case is CASSESTGRTYEQYF. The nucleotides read TGTGCCAGCAGTGAATCTACAGGGAGGACCTACGAGCAGTACTTC.